The clone carrying this T cell receptor beta chain was found many times. Its antigen is as yet unknown. The source of the sample is a study of regulatory T cells in long-lasting Graves disease. Regarding time point: newly diagnosed GD, antithyroid drugs for less than 3 months. Isolated PBMC RNA provided the starting material for the TCR library. TCR beta libraries were built with iRepertoire HTBI primers and Arm-PCR of CDR3 regions. One entry per CDR3 protein results from TCRdb running MiXCR on the multiplex PCR reads. The sample lists around 400,000 distinct CDR3 sequences; about an eighth were seen once. Notes on the study in general: The study found lower TCR diversity in persistent Graves' patients than in newly diagnosed ones.

The CDR3 runs to 15 residues. Per germline, CDR1 SGHTA and CDR2 FQGTGA. The V gene end was trimmed by 8 bases and the J gene end by 4 bases; junction bases not matched to a gene: 13. These same data were also listed under a study on T cells in Graves' hyperthyroidism and ophthalmopathy. This second study notes: By a 13 V-J model, ophthalmopathy was set apart from stable hyperthyroidism.

This TCR came from a woman between 18 and 30 years old with Graves disease. The rearrangement joins TRBV7-3 to TRBJ1-2; TRBD1 matches 7 bases. The source was peripheral blood mononuclear cells (PBMCs), collected at new diagnosis, from a patient treated with antithyroid drugs. The CDR3 protein is CASAPGAGGTYGYTF. The CDR3 nucleotides read TGTGCCAGCGCCCCCGGGGCAGGGGGTACCTATGGCTACACCTTC.